This T cell receptor beta chain was retrieved from a study of early T cells in non-severe SARS-CoV-2 infection. TCRdb recomputed calls from the 5' RACE reads with MiXCR, one row per CDR3 protein. The sample holds 50,000 to 85,000 distinct CDR3 sequences, approximately 9% seen once. The CDR3 consists of 12 residues. With 1 base removed from V and 6 bases from J, the gap between germline ends came to 6 bases. CDR1 and CDR2 (germline): LGHDT, YNNKEL (reference sequence). Sequences were obtained from whole blood. The V and J genes are TRBV3-1 and TRBJ2-5; D not certain. This receptor was obtained from an adult who was a healthcare worker with PCR-confirmed SARS-CoV-2 infection or an uninfected control (not recorded which). CDR3 amino acids: CASSQADKTQYF. The CDR3 DNA is TGTGCCAGCAGCCAAGCGGATAAGACCCAGTACTTC.